The sequence of this T cell receptor (beta chain) was determined in a study of T cells in Graves' hyperthyroidism and ophthalmopathy. The study, taken as a whole, reports: Researchers report that a 13 V-J model separated ophthalmopathy from stable hyperthyroidism. Peripheral blood also featured most of the thyroid clonotypes expanded above 0.001.

CDR3 length equals 16 residues. The ends lost 5 bases at V and 9 bases at J; junction bases unmatched: 9. Germline-derived CDR1 and CDR2 are SGHTA and FQGTGA. On this clonotype itself: Its target is not known.

The CDR3 regions of TCR beta were amplified from RNA transcripts. A first-round RT-PCR of the TCR CDR3 used the HTBI primer set. MiXCR, run by TCRdb on the multiplex PCR reads, gives a single entry per CDR3 protein. The sample holds more than 450,000 distinct CDR3 sequences, around 15% seen once. Graves' hyperthyroidism without ophthalmopathy progression within 18 months was termed stable. Diagnoses were established using clinical symptoms, serum thyroxine and TRAb, thyroid ultrasound and orbital computed tomography. Specimen: blood. This clonotype was obtained from a middle-aged woman with Graves' hyperthyroidism. The genes are TRBV7-3 and TRBJ2-3, with 15 bases aligning to TRBD2. The CDR3 DNA is TGTGCCAGCAGCCCCGGACTAGCGGGGGGGGGTGGGACGCAGTATTTT. Protein: CASSPGLAGGGGTQYF.